The 3 T cell receptor beta chains in this list originate from one sample, sequenced in a study of Graves' ophthalmopathy and Graves' hyperthyroidism. The TCR beta CDR3 regions underwent amplification from RNA transcripts. After a first-round RT-PCR with HTBI primers, a second-round multiplex PCR was run. TCRdb called the multiplex PCR reads again in MiXCR, with one record for every CDR3 protein. Among 200,000 to 300,000 distinct CDR3 sequences, less than 55% were seen once, and the ten largest hold roughly half. The sequenced sample consisted of peripheral blood. Receptors originate from an adult man with Graves' ophthalmopathy.

This clonotype was seen only a few times. The rearrangement links TRBV12-3 or TRBV12-4 to TRBJ2-5; D is perhaps TRBD2 (6 bases). CDR3 length equals 13 residues. The V and J ends lost 5 bases and 4 bases respectively, with 11 bases between them. In nucleotides, the CDR3 is TGTGCCAGCAGTCTCGGAGGGCCAGAGACCCAGTACTTC. Translating it yields CASSLGGPETQYF.

This clonotype was detected a few times. The gene calls are TRBV5-4 and TRBJ1-1; D unresolved. Trimming removed 0 bases at V and 0 bases at J, with 6 bases between. CDR3 size: 14 residues. In germline, CDR1 is SGHNT, CDR2 YYREEE (reference sequence). The CDR3 protein is CASSLEQMNTEAFF. The CDR3 DNA is TGTGCCAGCAGCTTGGAGCAGATGAACACTGAAGCTTTCTTT.

This clonotype appeared once. This may arise from a read error, as a much more abundant clone is one base away. V usage is TRBV29-1 and J usage is TRBJ1-1, with D unresolved. Germline-derived CDR1 and CDR2 are SQVTM and ANQGSEA. The CDR3 length is 12 residues. The CDR3 coding sequence is TGCAGCGTTGGCAGTTTGAACACTGGAGCTTTCTTT. Protein: CSVGSLNTGAFF.